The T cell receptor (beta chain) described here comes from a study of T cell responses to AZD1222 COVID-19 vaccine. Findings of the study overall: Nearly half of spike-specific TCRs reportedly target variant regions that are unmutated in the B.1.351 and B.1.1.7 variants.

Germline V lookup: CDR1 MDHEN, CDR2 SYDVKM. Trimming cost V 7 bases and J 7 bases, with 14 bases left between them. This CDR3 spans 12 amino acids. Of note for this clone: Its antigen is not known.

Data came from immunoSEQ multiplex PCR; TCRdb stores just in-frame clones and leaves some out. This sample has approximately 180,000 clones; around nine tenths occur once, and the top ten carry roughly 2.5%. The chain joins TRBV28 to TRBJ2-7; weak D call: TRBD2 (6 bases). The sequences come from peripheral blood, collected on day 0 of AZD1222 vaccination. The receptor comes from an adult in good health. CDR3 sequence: CASKRAAGEQYF. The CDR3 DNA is TGTGCCAGCAAGAGGGCCGCGGGGGAGCAGTACTTC.